This TCR beta chain originates from a study of blood T cell repertoires in COVID-19. Study overall: Italy, Spain and the United States were the sources of the convalescent and acute COVID-19 samples.

The junction had 7 bases not matched to a gene; V was cut back by 5 bases and J by 8 bases. CDR1 and CDR2 (germline): SEHNR, FQNEAQ (reference sequence). The CDR3 sequence is 13 residues long. Clones were read by immunoSEQ multiplex PCR, and TCRdb kept only the in-frame ones, dropping some. The data hold under 300,000 clones, with approximately 84% observed a single time. The receptor was isolated from a human donor with COVID-19, enrolled during active disease. The donor label of this sample is uncertain. Sequencing was done on a sample of peripheral blood. This chain uses TRBV7-9 with TRBJ1-2; 8 positions agree with TRBD1. As DNA, the CDR3 is TGTGCCAGCAGCCTGGACAGGGACACGGGCTACACCTTC. Translated: CASSLDRDTGYTF.